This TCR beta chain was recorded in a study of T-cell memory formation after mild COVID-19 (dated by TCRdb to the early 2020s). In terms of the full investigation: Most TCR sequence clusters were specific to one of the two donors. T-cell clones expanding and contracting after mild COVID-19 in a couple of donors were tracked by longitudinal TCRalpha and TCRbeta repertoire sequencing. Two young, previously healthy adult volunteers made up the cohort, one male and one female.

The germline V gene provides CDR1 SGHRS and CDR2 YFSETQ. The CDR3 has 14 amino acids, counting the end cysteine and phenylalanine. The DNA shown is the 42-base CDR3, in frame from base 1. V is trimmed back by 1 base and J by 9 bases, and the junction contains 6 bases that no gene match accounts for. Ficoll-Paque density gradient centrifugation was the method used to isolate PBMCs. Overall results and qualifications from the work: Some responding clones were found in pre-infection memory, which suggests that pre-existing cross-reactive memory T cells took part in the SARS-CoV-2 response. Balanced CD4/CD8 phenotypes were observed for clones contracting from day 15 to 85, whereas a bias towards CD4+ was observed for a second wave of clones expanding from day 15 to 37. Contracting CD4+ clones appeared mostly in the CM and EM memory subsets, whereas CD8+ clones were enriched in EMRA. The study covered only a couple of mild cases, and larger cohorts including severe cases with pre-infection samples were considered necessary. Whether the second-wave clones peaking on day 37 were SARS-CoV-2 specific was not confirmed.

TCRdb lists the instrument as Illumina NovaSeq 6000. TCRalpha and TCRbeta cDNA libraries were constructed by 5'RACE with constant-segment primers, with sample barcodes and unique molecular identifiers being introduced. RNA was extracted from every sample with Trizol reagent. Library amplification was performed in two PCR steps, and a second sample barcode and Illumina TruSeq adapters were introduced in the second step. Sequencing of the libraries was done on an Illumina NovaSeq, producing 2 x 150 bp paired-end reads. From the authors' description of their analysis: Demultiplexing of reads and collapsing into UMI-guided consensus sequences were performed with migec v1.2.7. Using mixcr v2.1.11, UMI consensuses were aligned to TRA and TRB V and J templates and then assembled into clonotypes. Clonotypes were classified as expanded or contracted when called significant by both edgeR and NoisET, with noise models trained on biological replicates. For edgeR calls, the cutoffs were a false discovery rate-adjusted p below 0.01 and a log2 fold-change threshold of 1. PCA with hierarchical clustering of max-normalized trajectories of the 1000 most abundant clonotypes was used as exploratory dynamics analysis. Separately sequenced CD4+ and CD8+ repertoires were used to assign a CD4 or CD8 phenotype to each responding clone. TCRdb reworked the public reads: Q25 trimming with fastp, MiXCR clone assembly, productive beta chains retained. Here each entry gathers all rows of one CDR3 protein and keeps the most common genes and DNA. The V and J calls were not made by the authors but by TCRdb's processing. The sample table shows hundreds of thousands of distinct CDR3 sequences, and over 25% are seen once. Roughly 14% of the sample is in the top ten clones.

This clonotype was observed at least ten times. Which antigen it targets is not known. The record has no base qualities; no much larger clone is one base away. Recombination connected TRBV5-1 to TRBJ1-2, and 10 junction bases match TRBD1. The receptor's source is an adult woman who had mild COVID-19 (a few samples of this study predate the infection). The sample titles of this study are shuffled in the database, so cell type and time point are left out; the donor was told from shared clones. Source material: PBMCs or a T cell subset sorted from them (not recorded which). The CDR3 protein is CASSLSGTGVSYTF. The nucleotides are TGCGCCAGCAGCTTGTCCGGGACAGGGGTTAGCTACACCTTC.